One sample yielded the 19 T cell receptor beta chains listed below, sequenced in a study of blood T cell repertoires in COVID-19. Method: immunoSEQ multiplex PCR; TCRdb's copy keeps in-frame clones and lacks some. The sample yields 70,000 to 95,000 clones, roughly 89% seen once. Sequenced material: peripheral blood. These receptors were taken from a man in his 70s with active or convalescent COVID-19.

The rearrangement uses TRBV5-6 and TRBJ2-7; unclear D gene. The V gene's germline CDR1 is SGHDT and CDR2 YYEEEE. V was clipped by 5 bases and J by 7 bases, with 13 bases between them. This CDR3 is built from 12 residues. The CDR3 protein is CASSLATGEQYF. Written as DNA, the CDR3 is TGTGCCAGCAGTCTGGCCACCGGGGAGCAGTACTTC. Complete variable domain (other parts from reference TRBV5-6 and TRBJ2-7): DAGVTQSPTHLIKTRGQQVTLRCSPKSGHDTVSWYQQALGQGPQFIFQYYEEEERQRGNFPDRFSGHQFPNYSSELNVNALLLGDSALYLCASSLATGEQYFGPGTRLTVT.

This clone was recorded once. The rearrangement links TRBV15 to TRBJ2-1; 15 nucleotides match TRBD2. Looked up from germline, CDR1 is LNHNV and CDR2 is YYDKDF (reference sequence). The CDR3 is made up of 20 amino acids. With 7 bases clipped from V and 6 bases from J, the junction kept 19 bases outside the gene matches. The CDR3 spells CATTPGIGTSGRRALNEQFF. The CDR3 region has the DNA TGTGCCACCACCCCCGGAATCGGGACTAGCGGGAGGAGGGCACTCAATGAGCAGTTCTTC.

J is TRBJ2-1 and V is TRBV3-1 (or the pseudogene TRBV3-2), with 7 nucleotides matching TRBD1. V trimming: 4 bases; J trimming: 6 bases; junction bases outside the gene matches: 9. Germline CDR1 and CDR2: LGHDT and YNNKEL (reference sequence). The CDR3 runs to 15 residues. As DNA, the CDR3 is TGTGCCAGCAGCCTCACCAGACAGGGAAGCAATGAGCAGTTCTTC. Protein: CASSLTRQGSNEQFF.

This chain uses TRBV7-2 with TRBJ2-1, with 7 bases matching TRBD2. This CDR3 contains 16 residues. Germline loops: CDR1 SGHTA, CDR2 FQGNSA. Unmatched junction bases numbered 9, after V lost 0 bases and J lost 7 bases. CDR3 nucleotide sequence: TGTGCCAGCAGCTTAGCCGGTGCGGGAGTTCTTAATGAGCAGTTCTTC. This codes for CASSLAGAGVLNEQFF.

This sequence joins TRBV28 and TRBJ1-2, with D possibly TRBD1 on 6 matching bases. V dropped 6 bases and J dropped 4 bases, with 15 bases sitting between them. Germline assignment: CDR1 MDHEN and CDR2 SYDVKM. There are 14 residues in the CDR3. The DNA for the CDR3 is TGTGCCAGCAGCATGACAGGCGGGGGCTATGGCTACACCTTC. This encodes CASSMTGGGYGYTF.

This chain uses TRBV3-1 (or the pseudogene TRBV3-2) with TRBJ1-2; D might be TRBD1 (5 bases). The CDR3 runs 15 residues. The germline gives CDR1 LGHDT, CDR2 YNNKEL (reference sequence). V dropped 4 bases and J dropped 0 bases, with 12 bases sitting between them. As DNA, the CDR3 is TGTGCCAGCAGCCCTAATGCAGGGACTAACTATGGCTACACCTTC. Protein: CASSPNAGTNYGYTF.

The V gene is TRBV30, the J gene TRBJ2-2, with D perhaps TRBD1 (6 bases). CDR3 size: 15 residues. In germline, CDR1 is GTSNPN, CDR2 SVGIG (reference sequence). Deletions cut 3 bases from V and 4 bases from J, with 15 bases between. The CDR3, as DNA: TGTGCCTGGAGGACGACAGGTCTGAGCACCGGGGAGCTGTTTTTT. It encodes CAWRTTGLSTGELFF.

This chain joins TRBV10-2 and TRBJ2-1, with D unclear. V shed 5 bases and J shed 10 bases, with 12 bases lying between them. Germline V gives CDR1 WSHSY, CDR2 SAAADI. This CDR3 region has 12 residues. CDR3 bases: TGCGCCAGCAGTCAGACTGGGTCGGAGCAGTTCTTC. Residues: CASSQTGSEQFF.

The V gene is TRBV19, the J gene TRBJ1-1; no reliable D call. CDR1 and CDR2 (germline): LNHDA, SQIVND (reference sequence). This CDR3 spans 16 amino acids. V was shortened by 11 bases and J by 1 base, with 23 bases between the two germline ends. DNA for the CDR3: TGTGCCTCAACACTGTCGAGCCTACAGCCGAACACTGAAGCTTTCTTT. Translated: CASTLSSLQPNTEAFF.

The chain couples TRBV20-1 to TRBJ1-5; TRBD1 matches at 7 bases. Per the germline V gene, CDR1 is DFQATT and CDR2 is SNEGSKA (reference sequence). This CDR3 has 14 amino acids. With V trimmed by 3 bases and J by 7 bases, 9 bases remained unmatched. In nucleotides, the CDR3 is TGCAGTGCTAGTAGCGGAGACAGGGAACAGCCCCAGCATTTT. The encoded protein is CSASSGDREQPQHF.

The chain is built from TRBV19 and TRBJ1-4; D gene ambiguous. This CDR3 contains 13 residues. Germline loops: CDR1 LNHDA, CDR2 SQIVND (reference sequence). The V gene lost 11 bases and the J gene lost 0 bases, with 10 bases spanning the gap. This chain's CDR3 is CAGRDTTNEKLFF. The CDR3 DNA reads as TGTGCCGGGAGGGATACAACTAATGAAAAACTGTTTTTT.

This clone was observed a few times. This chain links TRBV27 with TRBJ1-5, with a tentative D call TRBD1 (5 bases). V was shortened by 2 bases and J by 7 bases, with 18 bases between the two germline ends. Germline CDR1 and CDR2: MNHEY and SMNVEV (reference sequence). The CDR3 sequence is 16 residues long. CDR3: CASSLSPGRGRQPQHF. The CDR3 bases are TGTGCCAGCAGTTTAAGTCCAGGGAGAGGGAGGCAGCCCCAGCATTTT.

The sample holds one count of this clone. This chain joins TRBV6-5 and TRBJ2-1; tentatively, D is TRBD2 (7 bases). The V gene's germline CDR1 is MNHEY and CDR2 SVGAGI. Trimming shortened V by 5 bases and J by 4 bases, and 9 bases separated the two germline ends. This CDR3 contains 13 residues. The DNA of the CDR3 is TGTGCCAGCAGTAGGGGGGGTTACAATGAGCAGTTCTTC. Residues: CASSRGGYNEQFF.

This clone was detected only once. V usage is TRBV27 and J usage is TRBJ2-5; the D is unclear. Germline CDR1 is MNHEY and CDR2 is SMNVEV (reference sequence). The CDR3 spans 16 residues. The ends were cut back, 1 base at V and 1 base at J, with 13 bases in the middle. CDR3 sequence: CASSLFSRLSQETQYF. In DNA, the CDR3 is TGTGCCAGCAGTTTATTTTCCAGACTCAGCCAAGAGACCCAGTACTTC.

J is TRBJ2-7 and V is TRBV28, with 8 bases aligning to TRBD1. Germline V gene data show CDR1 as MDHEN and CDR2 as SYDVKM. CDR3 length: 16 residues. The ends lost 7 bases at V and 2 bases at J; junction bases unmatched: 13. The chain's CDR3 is CASTERDRWVPYEQYF. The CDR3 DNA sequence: TGTGCCAGCACGGAACGGGACAGGTGGGTCCCCTACGAGCAGTACTTC.

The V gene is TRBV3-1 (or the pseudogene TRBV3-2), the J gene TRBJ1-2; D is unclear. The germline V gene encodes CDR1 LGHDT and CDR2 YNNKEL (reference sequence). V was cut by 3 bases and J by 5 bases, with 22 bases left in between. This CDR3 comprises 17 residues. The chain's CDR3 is CASSHQYTRYLRYGYTF. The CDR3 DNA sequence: TGTGCCAGCAGCCACCAATATACCCGGTATCTCAGGTATGGCTACACCTTC.

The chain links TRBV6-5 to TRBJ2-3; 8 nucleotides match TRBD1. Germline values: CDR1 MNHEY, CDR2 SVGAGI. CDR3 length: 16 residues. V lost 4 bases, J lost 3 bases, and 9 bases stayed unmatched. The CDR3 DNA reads TGTGCCAGCAGTTTCGGACAGGGAAGGTTGACAGATACGCAGTATTTT. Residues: CASSFGQGRLTDTQYF.

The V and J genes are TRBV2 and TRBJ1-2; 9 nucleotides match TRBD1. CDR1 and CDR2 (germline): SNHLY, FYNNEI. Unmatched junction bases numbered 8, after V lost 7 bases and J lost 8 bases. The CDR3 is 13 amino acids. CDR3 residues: CASTAGQGGGYTF. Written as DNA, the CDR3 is TGTGCCAGCACCGCGGGACAGGGCGGCGGCTACACCTTC.

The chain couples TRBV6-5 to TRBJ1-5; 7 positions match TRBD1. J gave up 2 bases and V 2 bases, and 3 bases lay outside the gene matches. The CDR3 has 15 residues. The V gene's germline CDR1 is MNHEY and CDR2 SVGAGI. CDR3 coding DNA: TGTGCCAGCAGTTACACCGGACAGGGCAATCAGCCCCAGCATTTT. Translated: CASSYTGQGNQPQHF.